This paragraph covers one TCR beta chain sequence. What antigen it recognizes has not been identified. Base-call qualities are not available, and no considerably larger clone is one nucleotide away. Looking up the germline V gene (reference sequence) yields CDR1 MNHNY and CDR2 SVGAGI. V ends up 2 bases short and J 9 bases short, with an unmatched junction base count of 9. Counted from cysteine to phenylalanine, this CDR3 has 16 amino acids. The retained sequence is limited to the CDR3, 48 bases, with the frame set at the first base. Collaborating institutions collected whole blood in K2EDTA tubes following their own protocols. For TCRbeta analysis, collaborator samples were shipped as frozen whole blood, as isolated PBMCs, or as DNA extracted from either sample type. These data originate in a study of blood T cell repertoires in COVID-19 (TCRdb year 2020). Turning to the overall study: Samples from collaborators originated in the United States, Italy and Spain and spanned both the acute and convalescent phases of COVID-19. A freely available public database, intended as a resource for researchers studying the immune response to SARS-CoV-2, is where the repertoires were released. Nearly every sample came with metadata listing a de-identified subject ID, COVID-19 status, age in years and sex. The prospective study material was composed of cDNA or gDNA derived from T cells, B-cell-depleted T cells, or PBMCs. Where available, HLA class I and class II types were obtained from metadata supplied by the sample provider rather than from assay-based typing. The samples were drawn from two sources: the first 160 participants of the ongoing ImmuneRACE study, and approximately 1,300 subjects contributed by 6 global collaborators. Subjects who had been exposed to COVID-19, were actively infected with it, or had recovered from it provided the deeply sampled blood TCRbeta repertoires that made up the dataset.

TCRbeta CDR3 regions were amplified from genomic DNA by means of the immunoSEQ Assay, a bias-controlled multiplex PCR. The published analysis was carried out like this. The number of nucleated cells in each sample was estimated by amplification of reference gene primers within the assay. To quantify the absolute abundance of each unique TCRbeta CDR3 rearrangement, sequence reads were collapsed and filtered. For each sample, productive Simpson clonality was calculated as the square root of Simpson's diversity index across productive rearrangements. TCRdb's version of the immuneACCESS table is confined to in-frame rearrangements and falls short of the full clone set. An unresolved V gene accounts for under half of the shortfall where checked; the remainder is of unknown origin. That table gives V, J and clone size, and the DNA gave D and trimming. This sample is represented by 13,000 to 15,000 clones; roughly nine tenths of them were singletons. 2.5% to 3.5% of the sample is held by the ten biggest clonotypes.

Study-wide findings and limitations: The quantity of clinical and demographic metadata differed by source and by participant and was supplied without curation.

Specimen: peripheral blood. The sequence derives from a human donor in a cohort sampled during active COVID-19. The rearrangement joined TRBV6-6 to TRBJ2-1, and TRBD2 matches 11 of the central bases. The DNA sequence follows: TGTGCCAGCAGTTACAGGACTAGCGGGCTTAAAGGTGAGCAGTTCTTC. Its translation is CASSYRTSGLKGEQFF.